This TCR beta chain stems from a study of cytomegalovirus exposure and HLA in healthy donors (dated by TCRdb to about 2017). Broadly, across the study: In an earlier analysis of some 610 of the donors, under 300 Gb of sequence data and approximately 120 million unique TCR beta sequences from about 179 million T cells were reported. A separate validation cohort of roughly 120 different subjects was used in addition to the approximately 640-subject first cohort. Donor age, sex, ethnicity and CMV serostatus were compiled alongside the repertoire data. All discovery cohort repertoires had been generated using a single sequencing platform. The number of donors typed differed by locus, with 629-630 for A, B, C, DRB1 and DQB1, roughly 550 for DQA1, nearly 610 for DPA1, and some 440 for DPB1. An earlier analysis of more than 450 of the donors used high-throughput TCR beta sequencing to judge whether each TCR beta V gene segment behaved as functional or pseudogenic. A later genetic analysis took genome-wide SNP genotypes for about 55% of the roughly 700 donors and used that subset as a discovery cohort. Of the roughly 410 genotyped donors, less than 90% were placed in the genetic ancestry cluster associated with self-reported Caucasian donors. On average, roughly 250,000 unique TCR beta nucleotide sequences were sequenced per donor among about 400 genotyped donors of the cohort, with 15% to 20% of those sequences being non-productive. The later analysis used no new phenotypic data to find candidate immune exposures, relying instead on TCR beta sequences and their occurrence across donors. The study used immunosequencing to profile the T cell repertoires of 600 to 850 subjects and linked those repertoires to cytomegalovirus serostatus. The study combined high-throughput TCR immunosequencing, statistical association of individual TCRs with disease status, and machine learning to predict cytomegalovirus infection status. HLA typing covered class I and class II loci at four-digit resolution. To study patterns of TCR occurrence, a later analysis re-analyzed previously published TCR beta repertoires from around 660 donors and added high-resolution HLA genotyping. The study aimed to test whether cataloging public T cell receptors could reveal signatures of past pathogen exposure. Roughly 5 DR-DQ haplotypes were handled as single units for association and clustering because linkage in the cohort was strong. An early release covering around 630 HLA-typed donors comprised about 320 gigabases of sequencing data and tens of millions of unique TCR sequences.

The library came from the immunoSEQ multiplex PCR assay. The multiplex PCR relied on a mix of 60 forward primers for TCR Vbeta segments and 13 reverse primers for TCR Jbeta segments. Amplification of the CDR3 region of rearranged TCR beta genes was performed with a multiplex PCR assay on genomic DNA. The amplified TCR beta libraries were sequenced on the Illumina HiSeq System as 87-base-pair reads. The paper's data handling went like this. In a later analysis, approximately 74 million unique TCR beta chains were counted across the 666 repertoires, and approximately 9.9 million of these chains were shared by at least two donors. Raw reads were error-corrected and collapsed into unique sequences by a nearest-neighbor algorithm in which closely related sequences were merged to remove PCR and sequencing errors. Alignment of CDR3 sequences to IMGT reference sequences was used to assign V, D and J gene segments. For a sequence to be retained, a match of at least six nucleotides to both a V gene segment and a J gene segment was required. Rearrangements were called productive when the CDR3 lacked stop codons and stayed in frame with V and J; all others were non-productive. CDR3 was defined according to IMGT convention as the region running from the second conserved V-encoded cysteine to the conserved J-encoded phenylalanine. The earlier analysis of some 580 of the donors excluded any sequence lacking an unambiguous match to a single V gene segment. In an earlier analysis of 587 of the donors, V segments were called functional above 56.7% productive rearrangements and were called segregating when the between-donor standard deviation exceeded 5%. A statistical classification framework was developed to diagnose cytomegalovirus status using the catalog of TCR beta chain sequences. A later analysis assigned V and J genes by comparing TCR nucleotide sequences with IMGT/GENE-DB human TR gene sequences. In a later analysis, CDR3 sequences and most-parsimonious VDJ recombination scenarios were assigned using the TCRdist pipeline. In a later analysis, each TCR beta chain was defined by its CDR3 amino acid sequence together with its V-gene family, and reads without a unique V-gene family were excluded. In a later analysis, around 650 highly shared, low-generation-probability nucleotide sequences were removed to address suspected cross-contamination and a sequencing artifact. In a later analysis, a clonal expansion index for each public chain was calculated from normalized within-repertoire ranks of inferred template counts. In a later analysis, generation probabilities were computed using a VDJ recombination model fitted to out-of-frame rearrangements, and the results were checked against IGoR. In a later analysis, hypergeometric tests were used to score TCR-TCR, TCR-HLA and TCR-CMV co-occurrence, with a repertoire-size bias correction applied to TCR pairs. In a later analysis, false discovery rates were estimated by permuting HLA or CMV assignments 20 times. In a later analysis, co-occurring TCRs were grouped using DBSCAN, and TCRdist sequence similarity was added for clustering within HLA-allele-positive subsets. Repertoires with fewer than 30,000 or more than 120,000 public chains were left out of co-occurrence clustering, as were about five repertoires with anomalous nucleotide sharing. TCRdb took over this immuneACCESS table, retaining in-frame rearrangements with V and J assigned. Such tables are incomplete; in checked studies, under half of the missing clones stem from an unresolved V gene, and the remainder is unexplained. That table gives V, J and clone size, and the DNA gave D and trimming. The sample data list over 100,000 clones, and about 86% of these were observed just once. About 5.5% of the sample is in the top ten clones.

The investigation overall reported the following: The study gave a list of more than 150 TCR beta chains associated with cytomegalovirus. Specific HLA alleles were associated with 15,000 to 20,000 TCR beta sequences at a false discovery rate of 0.05 in a later analysis. Immune exposure information for the cohort was limited to CMV serostatus. The sequencing pipeline was judged likely to have produced a cluster of highly shared sequence variants as a technical artifact. Most TCR sequences were observed very rarely across donors, whereas some public TCRs were present in many individuals. Some IMGT-functional V segments, including TRBV6-2 and TRBV6-3, could not be distinguished by the 87-base-pair reads and were therefore excluded. Because counts were too low, approximately 18 rarely observed V segments, including chromosome 9 orphons, were excluded from the earlier analysis of 500 to 700 of the donors. A later genetic analysis associated a missense DCLRE1C variant with V-gene and J-gene trimming of TCR beta chains, and an independent cohort replicated the association. Compared with the 666-donor mean, donors in an Asian-associated ancestry cluster had fewer N-insertions in productive TCRs, according to a later genetic analysis. A further reported finding was that TCR beta sequences accurately predicted the HLA-A and HLA-B alleles for most subjects in the first cohort. In a later analysis, HLA-associated TCR beta chains were found to be more clonally expanded and to have lower generation probabilities than equally common non-associated chains. Presence/absence analyses assumed roughly uniform sequencing depth across donors, an assumption that may not hold. In a later analysis, most CMV-associated TCR beta chains were found to appear HLA-restricted, with HLA associations seemingly driven largely by CMV exposure. According to the authors, the approach could potentially be generalized to other disease states and immunological phenotypes. In this cohort, only TCR beta chains were sequenced, and detectable features were limited by the absence of alpha or paired-chain data. In vitro tests confirmed that three of the cytomegalovirus-associated TCR beta chains recognize cytomegalovirus antigens. Cytomegalovirus status was reported to be diagnosed by the classifier with high specificity and sensitivity in both the original and validation cohorts. Strong co-occurrence of HLA alleles, especially DR and DQ, made assigning TCR associations to individual alleles difficult. In a later analysis, several top co-occurrence clusters were reported to appear linked to parvovirus B19, influenza, CMV and Epstein-Barr virus. Linkage disequilibrium might explain the correlated functional status among segregating V segments, but an unknown experimental factor could not be excluded. According to a later analysis, TCR association rates differed among HLA loci, with DRB1 alleles showing the most associated TCRs and HLA-C alleles showing the fewest. An earlier analysis of approximately 600 of the donors showed that most TCR beta V segments appeared in productive rearrangements either about 87% or about 30% of the time, which broadly matched IMGT annotations. Because HLA typing was unavailable for some donors at each locus, only the typed subset was used in association tests.

The cohort consisted of 600 or so healthy bone marrow donors. All cohort members were sampled while nominally healthy, although unrecorded immune exposures were likely present. The donor tested CMV seronegative, placing the donor among the 352 seronegative members of the cohort. Every donor gave a peripheral blood sample, and the peripheral blood mononuclear cells from that sample were used for TCR beta sequencing. Genomic DNA was extracted from the blood cell samples with the Qiagen DNeasy Blood Extraction Kit. Comment on this clone: Its antigen is not yet known. No per-base quality is available; no much larger clone lies one base away.

Per the germline V gene (reference sequence), LNHNV is the CDR1 and YYDKDF is the CDR2. The CDR3 numbers 16 residues from cysteine through phenylalanine. The sequence is cut down to CDR3 DNA, 48 bases in frame from base 1. Germline trimming amounts to 1 base on V and 7 bases on J, with 13 as the count of junction bases outside the gene matches. Recombination joined TRBV15 with TRBJ2-7; 7 bases in between match TRBD2. Sequences were obtained from PBMCs. The sequence was collected from a woman in her thirties in good health and CMV-seronegative. The nucleotide sequence reads TGTGCCACCAGCAGAGGGGGGGGAACTCTAGGGCCTGAGCAGTACTTC. Protein translation: CATSRGGGTLGPEQYF.